This paragraph reports one T cell receptor beta chain. Its specificity is unknown. In the study's own analysis: Junction-only sequences without quality scores came from ImmunoSEQ, so filtering differed. Sequencing was performed with immunoSEQ multiplex PCR; in TCRdb, only in-frame clones are kept and a portion is missing. For V, J and clone size, that table is used; D and trimming come from the DNA. The data show more than 2,000,000 clones, over 85% seen once. The sample belongs to a study of shared clonotypes between healthy human individuals. Across the whole study: CD4 naive and memory got three plates each, CD8 naive two, CD8 memory one.

Regarding the study as a whole: Expectations were that clonotype sharing among donors would be affected by sequencing depth.

Germline CDR1 and CDR2: LNHDA and SQIVND (reference sequence). The CDR3 is made up of 17 amino acids. Trimming cost V 6 bases and J 0 bases, with 21 bases left between them. Donors were healthy HIV-negative adults without recent acute infections or vaccinations. This sequence joins TRBV19 and TRBJ2-7, with D perhaps TRBD1 or TRBD2 (5 bases each). This TCR was recovered from a man aged 18 to 30 in good health. Source material: naive CD4+ T cells sorted from blood. Subset denoted: CD45RA+ positively selected. CDR3 loop: CASSPTPGRGSSYEQYF. The CDR3 DNA is TGTGCCAGTAGCCCTACCCCGGGACGGGGATCCTCCTACGAGCAGTACTTC.